Shown below are 19 T cell receptor beta chains from a single sample sequenced in a study of high-grade serous ovarian cancer treatment subgroups. Tumor tissue was taken before any definitive surgery or chemotherapy was given. The data were produced by immunoSEQ multiplex PCR, yet TCRdb's version contains in-frame clones alone and is incomplete. The sample contains thousands of clones, about 66% of which appear only once. Material: tumor tissue. Receptor source: a human donor with high-grade serous ovarian cancer.

This clone is large in the sample. CDR3: CASSLRDGVPQHF. Written as DNA, the CDR3 is TGTGCCAGCAGCCTCAGGGACGGGGTGCCCCAGCATTTT. The V and J genes are TRBV6-5 and TRBJ1-5; possibly TRBD1 for D (5 bases). Trimming cost V 6 bases and J 9 bases, with 15 bases left between them. Germline V gene data show CDR1 as MNHEY and CDR2 as SVGAGI. The CDR3 loop spans 13 amino acids.

The rearrangement uses TRBV10-3 and TRBJ2-5; 11 bases map to TRBD1. CDR1 and CDR2 (germline): ENHRY, SYGVKD. V shed 11 bases, J shed 5 bases, and the junction held 10 bases outside the gene matches. The CDR3 covers 14 residues. The CDR3 DNA reads as TGTGCCGCCGCCGGGACAGGGGGTCTCGAGACCCAGTACTTC. Protein product: CAAAGTGGLETQYF.

The chain employs TRBV15 and TRBJ2-7; D is ambiguous. The V and J ends lost 1 base and 3 bases respectively, with 7 bases between them. Germline CDR1 LNHNV, CDR2 YYDKDF (reference sequence). The CDR3 loop spans 13 amino acids. Here the CDR3 reads CATSRARGYEQYF. CDR3 DNA: TGTGCCACCAGCAGAGCGCGCGGCTACGAGCAGTACTTC.

The gene calls are TRBV5-1 and TRBJ1-1; D is ambiguous. The germline gives CDR1 SGHRS, CDR2 YFSETQ. CDR3 length: 17 amino acids. The V gene lost 0 bases and the J gene lost 5 bases, with 20 bases spanning the gap. The chain's CDR3 is CASSLDGSPRMRTEAFF. The CDR3, as DNA: TGCGCCAGCAGCTTGGATGGCAGCCCCAGGATGAGGACTGAAGCTTTCTTT.

CDR3: CASSFYSPGQGPEAFF. The CDR3 DNA reads TGTGCCAGCAGCTTTTACTCACCGGGACAGGGCCCTGAAGCTTTCTTT. The chain has TRBV5-6 and TRBJ1-1; 9 bases match TRBD1. Germline CDR1 reads SGHDT; CDR2 reads YYEEEE. This CDR3 contains 16 residues. Trimming cost V 2 bases and J 6 bases; bases outside gene matches: 11. The full variable domain, rest sourced from reference TRBV5-6 and TRBJ1-1, is DAGVTQSPTHLIKTRGQQVTLRCSPKSGHDTVSWYQQALGQGPQFIFQYYEEEERQRGNFPDRFSGHQFPNYSSELNVNALLLGDSALYLCASSFYSPGQGPEAFFGQGTRLTVV.

In DNA, the CDR3 is TGTGCCAGCTCGTTTAGCGCCGGAGGACTCTCCTACGAGCAGTACTTC. Translated: CASSFSAGGLSYEQYF. V is TRBV18 and J is TRBJ2-7; possibly TRBD2 for D (5 bases). The germline V and J ends were trimmed by 6 bases and 0 bases, with 18 bases remaining between them. CDR1 is KGHSH, CDR2 LQKENI, per germline. This CDR3 has 16 amino acids.

This rearrangement joins TRBV27 to TRBJ1-1, with no clear D. Germline CDR1 and CDR2: MNHEY and SMNVEV (reference sequence). The V gene lost 8 bases and the J gene lost 5 bases, with 15 bases spanning the gap. The CDR3 contains 13 residues. The CDR3 sequence is CASGPRGSTEAFF. In DNA form, the CDR3 reads TGTGCCAGCGGCCCGAGAGGGTCGACTGAAGCTTTCTTT.

The chain carries TRBV6-5 and TRBJ2-3, with 7 bases fitting TRBD1. This CDR3 region has 14 residues. Germline values: CDR1 MNHEY, CDR2 SVGAGI. The trim removed 6 bases at V and 1 base at J, leaving 4 bases unmatched. CDR3 region: CASSVGTGTDTQYF. For the CDR3, the DNA is TGTGCCAGCAGCGTCGGGACAGGCACAGATACGCAGTATTTT.

This chain uses TRBV7-6 with TRBJ2-1, with D possibly matching TRBD2 (7 bases). Germline CDR1 SGHVS, CDR2 FNYEAQ. Trimming cost V 5 bases and J 0 bases, with 20 bases left between them. The CDR3 sequence is 18 residues long. CDR3 nucleotides: TGTGCCAGCAGCCGTCCAACCCGAGGGGGGGTCTCCTACAATGAGCAGTTCTTC. It translates to CASSRPTRGGVSYNEQFF.

This chain uses TRBV9 with TRBJ1-1; D perhaps matches TRBD1 (6 bases). Germline V gene sequence: CDR1 SGDLS, CDR2 YYNGEE. This CDR3 is 12 amino acids long. The ends were cut back, 0 bases at V and 10 bases at J, with 10 bases in the middle. CDR3 in amino acids: CASSVERGPAFF. CDR3 nucleotide sequence: TGTGCCAGCAGCGTAGAGCGGGGGCCAGCTTTCTTT.

By share, this clone ranks as medium-sized. The genes are TRBV25-1 and TRBJ1-1; D gene unclear. The germline CDR1 and CDR2 sequences are MGHDK and SYGVNS. The CDR3 contains 15 residues. Between the trimmed V and J ends, which lost 1 base and 3 bases, there was a span of 12 bases. In DNA form, the CDR3 reads TGTGCCAGCAGTGAATCTGCGGAGGACGACACTGAAGCTTTCTTT. This codes for CASSESAEDDTEAFF.

This chain links TRBV13 with TRBJ2-2; D gene uncertain. The CDR3 sequence is 16 residues long. Trimming took 1 base from V and 4 from J, leaving 13 bases between them. Looked up from germline, CDR1 is PRHDT and CDR2 is FYEKMQ (reference sequence). CDR3 protein: CASSLDLRYRTGELFF. The CDR3 DNA reads TGTGCCAGCAGCTTAGATCTTCGGTACCGCACCGGGGAGCTGTTTTTT.

This clone was observed a few times. This chain joins TRBV25-1 and TRBJ2-1; weak D call: TRBD1 (6 bases). This CDR3 has 16 residues. Germline assignment: CDR1 MGHDK and CDR2 SYGVNS. V lost 1 base to trimming and J lost 2 bases, with 12 bases between them. The CDR3, as DNA: TGTGCCAGCAGTGAATTGAGGGGGAGCACCTACAATGAGCAGTTCTTC. Translated: CASSELRGSTYNEQFF. Supplemented by reference TRBV25-1 and TRBJ2-1, the full variable domain reads EADIYQTPRYLVIGTGKKITLECSQTMGHDKMYWYQQDPGMELHLIHYSYGVNSTEKGDLSSESTVSRIRTEHFPLTLESARPSHTSQYLCASSELRGSTYNEQFFGPGTRLTVL.

This clone was observed a handful of times. CDR3 bases: TGTGCCAGCAGCTTGGCGGGCTCCTATAATTCACCCCTCCACTTT. Its protein is CASSLAGSYNSPLHF. The J gene is TRBJ1-6, the V gene TRBV7-2; D not resolved. Trimming removed 3 bases at V and 0 bases at J, with 6 bases between. Germline-derived CDR1 and CDR2 are SGHTA and FQGNSA. The CDR3 is 15 residues long.

The chain joins TRBV5-1 to TRBJ2-1, with D possibly matching TRBD2 (5 bases). V dropped 4 bases and J dropped 2 bases, with 13 bases sitting between them. Germline CDR1 and CDR2: SGHRS and YFSETQ. This CDR3 spans 15 amino acids. The chain's CDR3 is CASSRDLQPYNEQFF. DNA for the CDR3: TGCGCCAGCAGCCGGGATTTACAGCCCTACAATGAGCAGTTCTTC.

The gene calls are TRBV4-2 and TRBJ1-2; D is undetermined. V gave up 0 bases and J gave up 7 bases, with 9 bases separating them. CDR3 size: 13 residues. Looked up from germline, CDR1 is LGHNA and CDR2 is YNFKEQ. CDR3 in amino acids: CASSQDYDTGYTF. CDR3 bases: TGTGCCAGCAGCCAAGATTACGACACTGGCTACACCTTC.

This clone was observed a few times. The J gene is TRBJ1-1, the V gene TRBV7-2, with D hard to call. Trimming removed 0 bases from V and 7 bases from J, with 9 bases in between. CDR3 length: 13 residues. Germline V gene sequence: CDR1 SGHTA, CDR2 FQGNSA. The CDR3, as DNA: TGTGCCAGCAGCTTAGCAGATTCAATTGAAGCTTTCTTT. It yields the protein CASSLADSIEAFF.

This clone was observed a single time. This chain links TRBV4-2 with TRBJ1-4; a possible D gene is TRBD1 (5 bases). This CDR3 spans 17 amino acids. Trimming left V 0 bases short and J 4 bases short, with 15 bases between. The germline V gene encodes CDR1 LGHNA and CDR2 YNFKEQ. CDR3: CASSQDLMRQINEKLFF. The DNA for the CDR3 is TGTGCCAGCAGCCAAGATCTGATGAGACAGATTAATGAAAAACTGTTTTTT.

V is TRBV4-3 and J is TRBJ1-1; a weak D match, TRBD1 (6 bases). CDR1 is LGHNA, CDR2 YSLEER, per germline. CDR3 length: 16 amino acids. The germline V and J ends were trimmed by 1 base and 10 bases, with 22 bases remaining between them. DNA for the CDR3: TGCGCCAGCAGCCAAGCACCGACGAGTCAGGGGAAAAGAGCTTTCTTT. Translated, it gives CASSQAPTSQGKRAFF.